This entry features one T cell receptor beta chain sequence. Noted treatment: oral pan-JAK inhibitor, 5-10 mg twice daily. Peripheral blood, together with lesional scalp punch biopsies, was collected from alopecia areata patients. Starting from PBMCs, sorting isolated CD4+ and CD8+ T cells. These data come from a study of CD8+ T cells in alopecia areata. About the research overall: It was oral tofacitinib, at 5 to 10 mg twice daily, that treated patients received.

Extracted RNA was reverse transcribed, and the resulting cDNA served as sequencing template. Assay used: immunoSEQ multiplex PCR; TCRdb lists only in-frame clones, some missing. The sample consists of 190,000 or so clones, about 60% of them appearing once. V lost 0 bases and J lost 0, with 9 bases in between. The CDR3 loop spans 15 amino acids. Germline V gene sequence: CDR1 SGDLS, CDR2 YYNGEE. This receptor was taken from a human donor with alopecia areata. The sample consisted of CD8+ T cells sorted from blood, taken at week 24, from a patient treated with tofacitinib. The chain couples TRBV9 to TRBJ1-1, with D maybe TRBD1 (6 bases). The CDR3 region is CASSVGQGLNTEAFF. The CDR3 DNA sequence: TGTGCCAGCAGCGTAGGTCAGGGGTTGAACACTGAAGCTTTCTTT.